Listed below are T cell receptor beta chains from one sample, sequenced in a study of blood T cell repertoires in COVID-19. The protocol was immunoSEQ multiplex PCR, while the TCRdb copy is restricted to in-frame clones and leaves out a portion. This table holds approximately 31,000 clones, approximately 91% found once. The sample was peripheral blood. These receptors were taken from an elderly woman with active or convalescent COVID-19. Each CDR3 is given with its conserved first and last residue. Each record gives: D gene, V gene, clone size, J gene, CDR3 protein, CDR3 DNA. The D gene is left open where the match is weak. Some rows have no size entry. The others give once, few or many, or a class for an expanded clone.

D: TRBD2
V: TRBV4-1
size: -
J: TRBJ2-3
CDR3: CASSQGISGGTSTDTQYF
DNA: TGCGCCAGCAGCCAGGGTATTAGCGGGGGGACTAGCACAGATACGCAGTATTTT

D: TRBD2
V: TRBV6-6
size: -
J: TRBJ2-3
CDR3: CASSNLPGGTQYF
DNA: TGTGCCAGCAGTAACCTGCCGGGGGGTACGCAGTATTTT

D: TRBD1
V: TRBV6-5
size: -
J: TRBJ1-2
CDR3: CASSSYGTGGGYGYTF
DNA: TGTGCCAGCAGTTCTTACGGGACAGGTGGCGGCTATGGCTACACCTTC

D: -
V: TRBV5-4
size: -
J: TRBJ2-5
CDR3: CASSMAGGQETQYF
DNA: TGTGCCAGCAGCATGGCTGGAGGGCAAGAGACCCAGTACTTC

D: -
V: TRBV29-1
size: -
J: TRBJ2-7
CDR3: CSVRGYEQYF
DNA: TGCAGCGTCCGGGGCTACGAGCAGTACTTC

D: TRBD2
V: TRBV19
size: -
J: TRBJ2-5
CDR3: CASSIDLPTSGGETQYF
DNA: TGTGCCAGTAGTATAGATCTCCCGACTAGCGGGGGAGAGACCCAGTACTTC

D: -
V: TRBV11-2
size: -
J: TRBJ1-2
CDR3: CASSLGLRTRDDGYTF
DNA: TGTGCCAGCAGCTTAGGTCTTAGGACTCGCGACGATGGCTACACCTTC

D: TRBD2
V: TRBV5-1
size: -
J: TRBJ2-7
CDR3: CASSLTSGGYEQYF
DNA: TGCGCCAGCAGCTTGACTAGCGGGGGCTACGAGCAGTACTTC

D: TRBD2
V: TRBV6-4
size: -
J: TRBJ2-1
CDR3: CASSDGTSGNNEQFF
DNA: TGTGCCAGCAGTGACGGGACTAGCGGGAACAATGAGCAGTTCTTC

D: -
V: TRBV18
size: once
J: TRBJ1-5
CDR3: CASSKEGRKPQHF
DNA: TGTGCCAGCTCAAAGGAGGGGAGGAAGCCCCAGCATTTT

D: TRBD1
V: TRBV14
size: once
J: TRBJ1-4
CDR3: CASSPQTGRGGKLFF
DNA: TGTGCCAGCAGCCCGCAGACAGGGCGGGGTGGAAAACTGTTTTTT

D: TRBD1
V: TRBV5-5
size: -
J: TRBJ2-1
CDR3: CASSLFRVGATGFLYNEQFF
DNA: TGTGCCAGCAGCTTGTTTCGAGTTGGTGCGACAGGGTTTCTATACAATGAGCAGTTCTTC

D: -
V: TRBV5-1
size: -
J: TRBJ2-7
CDR3: CASSLASGAYEQYF
DNA: TGCGCCAGCAGCTTGGCCTCGGGGGCCTACGAGCAGTACTTC

D: TRBD1
V: TRBV6-4
size: -
J: TRBJ2-3
CDR3: CASSDEGGGTDTQYF
DNA: TGTGCCAGCAGTGATGAAGGGGGCGGCACAGATACGCAGTATTTT

D: -
V: TRBV6-5
size: -
J: TRBJ1-1
CDR3: CASKLNRLNTEAFF
DNA: TGTGCCAGCAAACTGAACAGGTTGAACACTGAAGCTTTCTTT

D: -
V: TRBV7-9
size: -
J: TRBJ1-4
CDR3: CASSLSVPNEKLFF
DNA: TGTGCCAGCAGCTTATCGGTTCCTAATGAAAAACTGTTTTTT

D: TRBD2
V: TRBV12-5
size: -
J: TRBJ2-1
CDR3: CASGLGTSYNEQFF
DNA: TGTGCTAGTGGTTTGGGGACTAGCTACAATGAGCAGTTCTTC

D: -
V: TRBV14
size: -
J: TRBJ2-2
CDR3: CASSQDFTGELFF
DNA: TGTGCCAGCAGCCAAGACTTCACCGGGGAGCTGTTTTTT

D: TRBD1
V: TRBV7-9
size: once
J: TRBJ2-1
CDR3: CASSKTWTGGNEQFF
DNA: TGTGCCAGCAGTAAAACCTGGACAGGGGGCAATGAGCAGTTCTTC

D: -
V: TRBV11-2
size: -
J: TRBJ2-5
CDR3: CASSLEGGGGQETQYF
DNA: TGTGCCAGCAGCTTGGAGGGCGGGGGCGGACAAGAGACCCAGTACTTC

D: TRBD1
V: TRBV6-5
size: -
J: TRBJ2-7
CDR3: CASSYQGTGAYEQYF
DNA: TGTGCCAGCAGTTACCAAGGAACAGGGGCCTACGAGCAGTACTTC

D: TRBD1
V: TRBV2
size: -
J: TRBJ2-3
CDR3: CASGAGTGRTDTQYF
DNA: TGTGCCAGCGGGGCCGGGACAGGACGCACAGATACGCAGTATTTT

D: -
V: TRBV6-5
size: once
J: TRBJ1-2
CDR3: CASSYDRYGYTF
DNA: TGTGCCAGCAGTTACGACAGATATGGCTACACCTTC

D: -
V: TRBV30
size: -
J: TRBJ2-2
CDR3: CAWSAWGRGELFF
DNA: TGTGCCTGGAGTGCGTGGGGGAGGGGGGAGCTGTTTTTT

D: -
V: TRBV24-1
size: -
J: TRBJ2-5
CDR3: CATRSRVQETQYF
DNA: TGTGCCACCAGATCCAGGGTCCAAGAGACCCAGTACTTC

D: TRBD2
V: TRBV5-1
size: -
J: TRBJ2-7
CDR3: CASSLELAGRNGQYF
DNA: TGCGCCAGCAGCTTGGAACTAGCGGGGAGAAACGGGCAGTACTTC

D: TRBD1
V: TRBV7-6
size: -
J: TRBJ1-1
CDR3: CASSLLGQGTEAFF
DNA: TGTGCCAGCAGCTTACTGGGACAGGGAACTGAAGCTTTCTTT

D: -
V: TRBV27
size: -
J: TRBJ1-6
CDR3: CASSQQGNSPLHF
DNA: TGTGCCAGCAGTCAGCAGGGAAATTCACCCCTCCACTTT

D: TRBD1
V: TRBV6-5
size: -
J: TRBJ1-1
CDR3: CASNRGRLAEAFF
DNA: TGTGCCAGCAACAGGGGGCGGTTAGCTGAAGCTTTCTTT

D: -
V: TRBV27
size: -
J: TRBJ2-7
CDR3: CASSPGQVEASYEQYF
DNA: TGTGCCAGCAGTCCTGGACAAGTAGAGGCTTCCTACGAGCAGTACTTC

D: -
V: TRBV10-2
size: -
J: TRBJ1-2
CDR3: CASRTALYGYTF
DNA: TGCGCCAGCAGGACAGCACTCTATGGCTACACCTTC

D: TRBD1
V: TRBV5-8
size: -
J: TRBJ1-1
CDR3: CASSLGYRGDTEAFF
DNA: TGTGCCAGCAGCTTGGGGTACAGGGGGGACACTGAAGCTTTCTTT

D: -
V: TRBV10-3
size: -
J: TRBJ2-1
CDR3: CATRTGDEQFF
DNA: TGTGCCACCCGAACGGGGGATGAGCAGTTCTTC

D: -
V: TRBV20-1
size: -
J: TRBJ1-1
CDR3: CSASTGRAVEAFF
DNA: TGCAGTGCTAGTACAGGGAGGGCGGTTGAAGCTTTCTTT

D: -
V: TRBV6-5
size: -
J: TRBJ2-5
CDR3: CASSHFSGQETQYF
DNA: TGTGCCAGCAGTCACTTTAGTGGCCAAGAGACCCAGTACTTC

D: TRBD1
V: TRBV19
size: -
J: TRBJ2-7
CDR3: CASSADRATGEQYF
DNA: TGTGCCAGTAGTGCTGACAGGGCAACGGGAGAGCAGTACTTC

D: TRBD1
V: TRBV5-1
size: -
J: TRBJ2-5
CDR3: CASSKTGGGQETQYF
DNA: TGCGCCAGCAGCAAGACAGGGGGAGGCCAAGAGACCCAGTACTTC

D: TRBD1
V: TRBV19
size: -
J: TRBJ1-5
CDR3: CASRATGPSNQPQHF
DNA: TGTGCCAGTAGGGCGACAGGGCCTAGCAATCAGCCCCAGCATTTT

D: -
V: TRBV19
size: -
J: TRBJ2-7
CDR3: CASTPVGTGHGEQYF
DNA: TGTGCCAGTACCCCAGTGGGTACAGGTCACGGCGAGCAGTACTTC

D: -
V: TRBV5-1
size: -
J: TRBJ1-1
CDR3: CASSSAGQKINTEAFF
DNA: TGCGCCAGCAGCTCCGCAGGACAGAAAATTAACACTGAAGCTTTCTTT

D: TRBD1
V: TRBV5-6
size: -
J: TRBJ1-3
CDR3: CASSTGAGNTIYF
DNA: TGTGCCAGCAGCACAGGGGCTGGAAACACCATATATTTT

D: -
V: TRBV30
size: -
J: TRBJ1-2
CDR3: CAYDSGSDGYTF
DNA: TGTGCCTACGACAGTGGAAGCGATGGCTACACCTTC

D: -
V: TRBV4-2
size: -
J: TRBJ2-1
CDR3: CASSQEVRVEYNEQFF
DNA: TGTGCCAGCAGCCAAGAAGTCCGGGTTGAGTACAATGAGCAGTTCTTC

D: TRBD1
V: TRBV4-1
size: -
J: TRBJ1-3
CDR3: CASSQVDRGPGNTIYF
DNA: TGCGCCAGCAGCCAAGTGGACAGGGGGCCTGGAAACACCATATATTTT

D: -
V: TRBV30
size: -
J: TRBJ1-1
CDR3: CAWSVRGLMNTEAFF
DNA: TGTGCCTGGAGTGTAAGAGGGTTGATGAACACTGAAGCTTTCTTT